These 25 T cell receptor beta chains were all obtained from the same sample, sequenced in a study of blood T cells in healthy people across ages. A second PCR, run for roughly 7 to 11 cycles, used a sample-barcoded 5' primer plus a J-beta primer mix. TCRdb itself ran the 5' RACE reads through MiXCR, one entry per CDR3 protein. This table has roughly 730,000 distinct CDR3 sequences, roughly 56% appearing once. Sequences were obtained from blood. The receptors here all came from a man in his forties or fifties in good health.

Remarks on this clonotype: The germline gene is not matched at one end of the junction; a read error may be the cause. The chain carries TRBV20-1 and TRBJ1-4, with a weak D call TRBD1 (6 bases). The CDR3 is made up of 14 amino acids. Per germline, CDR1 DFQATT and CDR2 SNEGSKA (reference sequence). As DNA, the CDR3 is TGCAGTGCTTCCACGAACAGGGTGGGGGAAAACCTGTTTTTT. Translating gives CSASTNRVGENLFF.

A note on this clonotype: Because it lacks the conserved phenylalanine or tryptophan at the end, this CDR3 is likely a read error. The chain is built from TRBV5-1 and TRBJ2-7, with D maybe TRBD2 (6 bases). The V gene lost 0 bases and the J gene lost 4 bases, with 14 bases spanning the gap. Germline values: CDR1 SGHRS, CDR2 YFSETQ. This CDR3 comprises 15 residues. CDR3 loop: CASSLGPGAIYEQYI. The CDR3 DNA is TGCGCCAGCAGCTTGGGGCCGGGAGCAATTTACGAGCAGTACATC.

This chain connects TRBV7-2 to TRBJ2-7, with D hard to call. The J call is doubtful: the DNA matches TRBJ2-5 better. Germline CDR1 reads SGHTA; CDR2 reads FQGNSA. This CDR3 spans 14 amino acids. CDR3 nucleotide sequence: TGTGCCAGCAGCTTATCGCCGATTGGAGAGACCCAGTACTTC. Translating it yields CASSLSPIGETQYF.

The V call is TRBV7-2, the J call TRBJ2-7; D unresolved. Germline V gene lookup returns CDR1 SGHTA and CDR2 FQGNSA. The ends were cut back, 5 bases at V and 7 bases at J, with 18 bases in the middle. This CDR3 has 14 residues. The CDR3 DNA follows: TGTGCCAGCAGCCCCCTGCCCCTTGATTTTGAGCAGTACTTC. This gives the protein CASSPLPLDFEQYF.

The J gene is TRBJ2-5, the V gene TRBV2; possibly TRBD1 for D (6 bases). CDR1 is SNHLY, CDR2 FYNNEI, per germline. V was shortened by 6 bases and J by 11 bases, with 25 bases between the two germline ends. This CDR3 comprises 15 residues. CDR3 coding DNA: TGTGCCAGCAGCCCCCCGCGGGCACAGGGCAATGAGCAGTACTTC. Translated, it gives CASSPPRAQGNEQYF.

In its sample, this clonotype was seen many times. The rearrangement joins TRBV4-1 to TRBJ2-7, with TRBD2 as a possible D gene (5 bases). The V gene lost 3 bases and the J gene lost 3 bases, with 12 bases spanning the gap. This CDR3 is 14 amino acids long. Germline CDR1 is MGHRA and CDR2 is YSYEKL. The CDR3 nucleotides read TGCGCCAGCAGCCAGGAGGTAGGCTTCTACGAGCAGTACTTC. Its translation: CASSQEVGFYEQYF.

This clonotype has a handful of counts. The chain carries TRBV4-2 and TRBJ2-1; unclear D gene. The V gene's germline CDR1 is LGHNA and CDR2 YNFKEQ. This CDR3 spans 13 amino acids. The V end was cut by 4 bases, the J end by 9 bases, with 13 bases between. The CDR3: CASSPTPNGEQFF. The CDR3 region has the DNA TGTGCCAGCAGCCCTACACCGAATGGTGAGCAGTTCTTC.

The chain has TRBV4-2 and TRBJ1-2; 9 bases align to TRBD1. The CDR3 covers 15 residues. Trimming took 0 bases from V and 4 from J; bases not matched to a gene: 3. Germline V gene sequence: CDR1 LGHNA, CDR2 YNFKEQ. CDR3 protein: CASSQDTGGGYGYTF. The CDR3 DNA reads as TGTGCCAGCAGCCAAGATACAGGGGGCGGCTATGGCTACACCTTC.

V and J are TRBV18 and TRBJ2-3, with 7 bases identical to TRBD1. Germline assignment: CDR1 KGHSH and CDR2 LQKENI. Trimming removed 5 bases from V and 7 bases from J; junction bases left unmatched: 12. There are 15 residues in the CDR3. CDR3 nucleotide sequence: TGTGCCAGCTCATCCGACAGGGCCTCGACTCATACGCAGTATTTT. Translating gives CASSSDRASTHTQYF.

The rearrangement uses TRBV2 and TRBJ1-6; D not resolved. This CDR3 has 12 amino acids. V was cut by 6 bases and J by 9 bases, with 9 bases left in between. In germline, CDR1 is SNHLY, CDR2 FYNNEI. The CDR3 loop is CASRSTSSPLHF. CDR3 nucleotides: TGTGCCAGCAGATCGACATCTTCACCCCTCCACTTT. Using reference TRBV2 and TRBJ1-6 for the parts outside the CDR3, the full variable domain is EPEVTQTPSHQVTQMGQEVILRCVPISNHLYFYWYRQILGQKVEFLVSFYNNEISEKSEIFDDQFSVERPDGSNFTLKIRSTKLEDSAMYFCASRSTSSPLHFGNGTRLTVT.

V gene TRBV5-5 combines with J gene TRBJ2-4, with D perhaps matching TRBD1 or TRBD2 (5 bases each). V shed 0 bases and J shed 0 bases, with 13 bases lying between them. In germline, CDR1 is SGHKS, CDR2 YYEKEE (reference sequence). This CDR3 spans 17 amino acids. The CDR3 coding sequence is TGTGCCAGCAGCTTGGCTCGGGTAGGGACAGCCAAAAACATTCAGTACTTC. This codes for CASSLARVGTAKNIQYF.

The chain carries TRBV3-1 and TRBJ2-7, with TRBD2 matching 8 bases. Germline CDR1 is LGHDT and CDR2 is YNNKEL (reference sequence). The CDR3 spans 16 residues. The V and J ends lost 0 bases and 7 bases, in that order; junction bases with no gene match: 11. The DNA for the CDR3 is TGTGCCAGCAGCCAAGATTTCGGGGGGGGTAGCAATGAGCAGTACTTC. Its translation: CASSQDFGGGSNEQYF.

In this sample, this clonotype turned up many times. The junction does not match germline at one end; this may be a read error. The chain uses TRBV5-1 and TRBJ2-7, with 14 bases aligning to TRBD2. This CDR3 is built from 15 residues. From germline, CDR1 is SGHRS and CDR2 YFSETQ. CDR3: CASSSGTSGSYEQYF. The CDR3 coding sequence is TGTGCCAGCAGCTCAGGGACTAGCGGGAGTTACGAGCAGTACTTC.

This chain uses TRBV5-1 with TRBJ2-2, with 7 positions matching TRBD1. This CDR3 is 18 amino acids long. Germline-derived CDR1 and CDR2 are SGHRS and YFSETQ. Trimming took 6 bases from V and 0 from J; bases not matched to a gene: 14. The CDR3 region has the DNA TGCGCCAGCACCTCAGGGACAGTGGGGGTTACGAACACCGGGGAGCTGTTTTTT. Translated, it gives CASTSGTVGVTNTGELFF.

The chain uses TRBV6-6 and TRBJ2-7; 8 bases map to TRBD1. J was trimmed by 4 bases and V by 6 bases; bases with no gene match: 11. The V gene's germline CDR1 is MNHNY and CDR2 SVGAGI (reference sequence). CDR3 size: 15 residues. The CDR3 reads CASSSGTGQGYEQYF. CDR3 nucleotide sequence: TGTGCCAGCAGCTCCGGAACCGGACAGGGATACGAGCAGTACTTC.

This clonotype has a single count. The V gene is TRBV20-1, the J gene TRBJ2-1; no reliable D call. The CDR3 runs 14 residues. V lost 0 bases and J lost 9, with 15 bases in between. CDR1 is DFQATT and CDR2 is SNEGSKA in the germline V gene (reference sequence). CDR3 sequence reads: CSARDGTAVREQFF. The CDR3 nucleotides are TGCAGTGCTAGAGATGGCACCGCAGTTCGTGAGCAGTTCTTC.

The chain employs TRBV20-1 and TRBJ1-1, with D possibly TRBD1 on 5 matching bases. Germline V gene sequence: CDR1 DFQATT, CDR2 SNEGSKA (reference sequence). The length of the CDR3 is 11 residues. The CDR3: CTERGNTEAFF. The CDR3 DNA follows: TGCACCGAAAGGGGGAACACTGAAGCTTTCTTT.

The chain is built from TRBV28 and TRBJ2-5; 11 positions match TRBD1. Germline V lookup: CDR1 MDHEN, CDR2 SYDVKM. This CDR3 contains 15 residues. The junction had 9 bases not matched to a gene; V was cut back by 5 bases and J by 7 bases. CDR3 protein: CASSRTGGLRGTQYF. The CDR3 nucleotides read TGTGCCAGCAGTCGGACAGGGGGCTTGAGGGGGACCCAGTACTTC. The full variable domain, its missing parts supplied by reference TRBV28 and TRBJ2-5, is DVKVTQSSRYLVKRTGEKVFLECVQDMDHENMFWYRQDPGLGLRLIYFSYDVKMKEKGDIPEGYSVSREKKERFSLILESASTNQTSMYLCASSRTGGLRGTQYFGPGTRLLVL.

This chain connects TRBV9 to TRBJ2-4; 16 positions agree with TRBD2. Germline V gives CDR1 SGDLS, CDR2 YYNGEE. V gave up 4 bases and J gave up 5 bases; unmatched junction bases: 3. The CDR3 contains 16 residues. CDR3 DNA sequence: TGTGCCAGCAGCACCGGGACTAGCGGGGGGGAAAACATTCAGTACTTC. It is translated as CASSTGTSGGENIQYF.

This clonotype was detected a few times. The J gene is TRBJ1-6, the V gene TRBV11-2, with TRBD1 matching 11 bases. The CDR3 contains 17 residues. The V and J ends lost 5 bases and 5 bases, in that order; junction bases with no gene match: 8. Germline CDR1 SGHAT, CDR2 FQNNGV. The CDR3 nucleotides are TGTGCCAGCAGCCCACGGACAGGGGGCGTCCATAATTCACCCCTCCACTTT. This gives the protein CASSPRTGGVHNSPLHF.

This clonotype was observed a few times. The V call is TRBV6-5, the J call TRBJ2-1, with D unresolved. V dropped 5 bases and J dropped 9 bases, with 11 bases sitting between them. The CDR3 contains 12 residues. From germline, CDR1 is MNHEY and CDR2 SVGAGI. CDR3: CASSSMGIEQFF. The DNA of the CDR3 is TGTGCCAGCAGTAGTATGGGTATTGAGCAGTTCTTC.

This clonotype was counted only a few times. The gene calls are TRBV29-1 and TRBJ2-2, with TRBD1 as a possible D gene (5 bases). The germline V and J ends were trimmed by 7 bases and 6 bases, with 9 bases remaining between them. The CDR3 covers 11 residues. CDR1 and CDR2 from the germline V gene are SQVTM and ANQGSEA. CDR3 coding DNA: TGCAGCGCTAGGGGCGCCGGGGAGCTGTTTTTT. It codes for CSARGAGELFF.

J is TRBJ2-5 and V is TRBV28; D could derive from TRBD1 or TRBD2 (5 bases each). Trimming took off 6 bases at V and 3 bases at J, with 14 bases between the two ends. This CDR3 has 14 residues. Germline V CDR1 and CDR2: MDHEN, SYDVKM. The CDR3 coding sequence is TGTGCCAGCAGAGGGACCTTCCCTAAAGAGACCCAGTACTTC. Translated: CASRGTFPKETQYF.

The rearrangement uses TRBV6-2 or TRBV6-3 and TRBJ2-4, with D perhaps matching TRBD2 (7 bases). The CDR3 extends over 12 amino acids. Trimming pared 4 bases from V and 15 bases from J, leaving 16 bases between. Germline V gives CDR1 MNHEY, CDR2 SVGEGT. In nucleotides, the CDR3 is TGTGCCAGCAGTTCGGGGGGCGGACGGTGGTACTTC. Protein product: CASSSGGGRWYF.

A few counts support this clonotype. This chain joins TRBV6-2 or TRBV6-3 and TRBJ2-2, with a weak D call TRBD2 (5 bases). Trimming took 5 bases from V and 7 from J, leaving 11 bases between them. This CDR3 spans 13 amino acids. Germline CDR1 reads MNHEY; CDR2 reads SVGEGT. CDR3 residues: CASSQTTLGELFF. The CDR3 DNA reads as TGTGCCAGCAGTCAGACTACGCTCGGGGAGCTGTTTTTT.